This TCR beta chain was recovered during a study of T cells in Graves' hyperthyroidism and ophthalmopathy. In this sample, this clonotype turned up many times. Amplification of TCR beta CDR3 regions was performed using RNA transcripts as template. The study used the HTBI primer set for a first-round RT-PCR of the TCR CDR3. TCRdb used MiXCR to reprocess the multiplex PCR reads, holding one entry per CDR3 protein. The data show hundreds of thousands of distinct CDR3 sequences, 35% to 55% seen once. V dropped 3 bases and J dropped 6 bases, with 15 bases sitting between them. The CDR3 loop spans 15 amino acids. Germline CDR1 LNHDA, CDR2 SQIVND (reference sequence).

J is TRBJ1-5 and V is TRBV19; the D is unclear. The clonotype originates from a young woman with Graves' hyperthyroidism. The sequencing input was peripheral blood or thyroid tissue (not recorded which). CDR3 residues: CASSMSGSRGQPQHF. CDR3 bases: TGTGCCAGTAGTATGAGTGGCAGTCGAGGTCAGCCCCAGCATTTT.